The clone carrying this TCR beta chain was observed a handful of times. Antigen specificity is unknown. Germline V CDR1 and CDR2: MDHEN, SYDVKM. With 6 bases removed from V and 6 bases from J, the gap between germline ends came to 9 bases. The CDR3 length is 11 residues. The data belong to a study of T cell repertoires in cytomegalovirus infection. Study details: TCR beta signatures that were public indicated CMV infection and matching HLA type.

The study's findings and limits: Cumulative public TCR beta family frequency identified carriers of CMV plus the relevant HLA.

TCRdb re-called the reads with MiXCR, one entry per CDR3 protein. The table includes about 400,000 distinct CDR3 sequences, about a sixth detected once. This TCR came from a human donor in good health (CMV status not recorded). Some clones in this sample may be carry-over from other donors' samples. Sequences were obtained from PBMCs. The rearrangement uses TRBV28 and TRBJ2-7; no clear D gene. The CDR3 reads CASRTAGEQYF. The DNA for the CDR3 is TGTGCCAGCAGGACCGCCGGCGAGCAGTACTTC.